The rows below give T cell receptor beta chains drawn from one sample of a study of tumor-infiltrating lymphocytes in localized non-small cell lung cancer. Method: immunoSEQ multiplex PCR; TCRdb's copy keeps in-frame clones and lacks some. The sample has around 24,000 clones; around 62% are singletons. The sample was lung tumor tissue. Every receptor here comes from a human donor with non-small cell lung cancer. Each CDR3 is given with its conserved first and last residue. A D gene is named only where the DNA matches it firmly. The size of a clone is reported for some rows only, either as once, few or many, or as a class for expanded clones.

.	TRBV7-2	TRBJ1-2	.	TGTGCCAGCAGCTTTAGTTCAGTATTGGCCTATGGCTACACCTTC	CASSFSSVLAYGYTF
.	TRBV2	TRBJ1-2	.	TGTGCCAGCGCCCCAGCGGTGACAGCTAACTATGGCTACACCTTC	CASAPAVTANYGYTF
.	TRBV27	TRBJ1-1	.	TGTGCCAGCAGTTGGGGGTTGAACACTGAAGCTTTCTTT	CASSWGLNTEAFF
.	TRBV20-1	TRBJ1-2	.	TGCAGTGCTACAGGGAACGGCTACACCTTC	CSATGNGYTF
.	TRBV5-1	TRBJ2-2	TRBD2	TGCGCCAGCAGCCCGGGACTAGCGGACACCGGGGAGCTGTTTTTT	CASSPGLADTGELFF
few	TRBV6-1	TRBJ2-7	.	TGTGCCAGCAGTGAAGGGCTATACGAGCAGTACTTC	CASSEGLYEQYF
once	TRBV5-6	TRBJ2-5	.	TGTGCCAGCAGCTTGGGAGCCGGGACCCGGAAAGAGACCCAGTACTTC	CASSLGAGTRKETQYF
.	TRBV5-4	TRBJ2-1	TRBD1	TGTGCCAGCAGCGTCGACAGGGGCCTATACAATGAGCAGTTCTTC	CASSVDRGLYNEQFF
few	TRBV2	TRBJ2-5	.	TGTGCCAGCAAGGTCGAGGAGGAGACCCAGTACTTC	CASKVEEETQYF
.	TRBV10-2	TRBJ2-7	TRBD1	TGCGCCAGCAGGACAGGGGAAGGGTCCTACGAGCAGTACTTC	CASRTGEGSYEQYF
few	TRBV27	TRBJ2-1	TRBD1	TGTGCCAGCAGTTTATCCGCCGGGACAGGGACTGTCAATGAGCAGTTCTTC	CASSLSAGTGTVNEQFF
.	TRBV5-1	TRBJ2-3	TRBD2	TGCGCCAGCAGCTATGGGACTAGCGGATCAAGCACAGATACGCAGTATTTT	CASSYGTSGSSTDTQYF
.	TRBV5-1	TRBJ2-5	.	TGCGCCAGCAGCACCTATGGACCACAAGAGACCCAGTACTTC	CASSTYGPQETQYF
.	TRBV5-4	TRBJ2-2	.	TGTGCCAGCAGCTTAGGGGGGTCAGACGGGGAGCTGTTTTTT	CASSLGGSDGELFF
.	TRBV19	TRBJ2-2	.	TGTGCCAGTAGTATAGATCTGACGACCGGGGAGCTGTTTTTT	CASSIDLTTGELFF
.	TRBV2	TRBJ1-1	.	TGTGCCAGCAGTGGGCAGTTGAACACTGAAGCTTTCTTT	CASSGQLNTEAFF
.	TRBV6-1	TRBJ1-5	.	TGTGCCAGCACCGGGGGGGATGGGAGTAATCAGCCCCAGCATTTT	CASTGGDGSNQPQHF
few	TRBV27	TRBJ2-7	.	TGTGCCAGCAGTTTCCGGGGGCATACTTACGAGCAGTACTTC	CASSFRGHTYEQYF
.	TRBV2	TRBJ1-1	TRBD1	TGTGCCAGTAATACAGGGGAGACTGAAGCTTTCTTT	CASNTGETEAFF
.	TRBV5-1	TRBJ2-7	.	TGCGCCAGCAGCCTCGGGGCCAGGGACTACGAGCAGTACTTC	CASSLGARDYEQYF
.	TRBV27	TRBJ1-1	.	TGTGCCAGCAGACTGAACCAGGGGAACACTGAAGCTTTCTTT	CASRLNQGNTEAFF
.	TRBV7-9	TRBJ2-7	.	TGTGCCAGCAGCTTAGCGGGAGGCCTCTCCTACGAGCAGTACTTC	CASSLAGGLSYEQYF
once	TRBV6-1	TRBJ1-1	.	TGTGCCAGCACCAGCCTAGGGGGGAGGGGGACTGAAGCTTTCTTT	CASTSLGGRGTEAFF
.	TRBV6-1	TRBJ2-1	TRBD2	TGTGCCAGCAGTGTGAGCGGGATGGATGAGCAGTTCTTC	CASSVSGMDEQFF
few	TRBV5-1	TRBJ2-7	.	TGCGCCAGCAGCCACGAAGGACCCCCTGAAGAGCAGTACTTC	CASSHEGPPEEQYF
.	TRBV25-1	TRBJ2-3	.	TGTGCCAGCAGTGTCACAGATACGCAGTATTTT	CASSVTDTQYF
.	TRBV6-1	TRBJ2-7	TRBD2	TGTGCCAGTTCCCTAGCGGGAGCAACCTACGAGCAGTACTTC	CASSLAGATYEQYF
.	TRBV19	TRBJ2-1	.	TGTGCCAGTACCTTTTCGGCAGCGGCACTCTACAATGAGCAGTTCTTC	CASTFSAAALYNEQFF
.	TRBV10-3	TRBJ2-7	.	TGTGCCATCACCTCCGGGACACCTTCCTACGAGCAGTACTTC	CAITSGTPSYEQYF
.	TRBV9	TRBJ2-2	.	TGTGCCAGCACCCCAGGGTTTGAGAACACCGGGGAGCTGTTTTTT	CASTPGFENTGELFF
few	TRBV9	TRBJ2-3	TRBD2	TGTGCCAGCAGCTTCACTAGCGGGATAACAGATACGCAGTATTTT	CASSFTSGITDTQYF
few	TRBV18	TRBJ2-7	TRBD1	TGTGCCAGCTCACCCGGGACAGGGGCGGGCGAGCAGTACTTC	CASSPGTGAGEQYF
few	TRBV5-5	TRBJ1-1	.	TGTGCCAGCAGCTGGAACAGGGTAGAGGACACTGAAGCTTTCTTT	CASSWNRVEDTEAFF
.	TRBV18	TRBJ1-1	TRBD1	TGTGCCAGCTCACCTAATTTACAGGGGAGCACTGAAGCTTTCTTT	CASSPNLQGSTEAFF
.	TRBV5-1	TRBJ2-1	TRBD2	TGCGCCAGCAGCTATACTAGCGGTTATTACAATGAGCAGTTCTTC	CASSYTSGYYNEQFF
.	TRBV29-1	TRBJ2-1	.	TGCAGCGGGGGGGACCAAACCAATGAGCAGTTCTTC	CSGGDQTNEQFF
.	TRBV18	TRBJ2-5	.	TGTGCCAGCTCACCATTCGTCGTGGAGACCCAGTACTTC	CASSPFVVETQYF
.	TRBV9	TRBJ2-5	TRBD2	TGTGCCAGCAGCCCCAGGACTAGCCCATTGGGAGAGACCCAGTACTTC	CASSPRTSPLGETQYF
.	TRBV7-2	TRBJ1-5	.	TGTGCCAGCAGCTTAAAGGTTAGCAATCAGCCCCAGCATTTT	CASSLKVSNQPQHF
.	TRBV28	TRBJ1-1	.	TGTGCCAGCAGTCCTGGTGTAGGGCGTGAAGCTTTCTTT	CASSPGVGREAFF
.	TRBV6-1	TRBJ1-1	.	TGTGCCAGCCTTTTAGGGACGAACACTGAAGCTTTCTTT	CASLLGTNTEAFF
.	TRBV19	TRBJ1-3	.	TGTGCCAGTAGCGGCGGATGGGATGGAAACACCATATATTTT	CASSGGWDGNTIYF
.	TRBV7-3	TRBJ2-1	TRBD2	TGTGCCAGCAGCTTAACTGGGACCGTGGCGGGAGGATATTTAGGGGACAATGAGCAGTTCTTC	CASSLTGTVAGGYLGDNEQFF
.	TRBV5-1	TRBJ1-1	.	TGCGCCAGCAGCTTGGACAGGGAACTCACTGAAGCTTTCTTT	CASSLDRELTEAFF
.	TRBV5-4	TRBJ2-1	.	TGTGCCAGCAGCTTCCTCAATGAGCAGTTCTTC	CASSFLNEQFF
.	TRBV10-1	TRBJ2-3	TRBD2	TGCGCCAGCAGTGCCCTAGGGACTAGCGGGTCTGAGCAGTATTTT	CASSALGTSGSEQYF
.	TRBV7-2	TRBJ2-1	.	TGTGCCAGCAGCCCACGGACCGTCGGCTCCTACAATGAGCAGTTCTTC	CASSPRTVGSYNEQFF
.	TRBV9	TRBJ2-3	TRBD2	TGTGCCAGCAGCGTAGACCCAGCGGGGCTCACAGATACGCAGTATTTT	CASSVDPAGLTDTQYF
few	TRBV4-1	TRBJ1-1	TRBD1	TGCGCCAGCAGCCAAGACAGGGGGCGTGAAGCTTTCTTT	CASSQDRGREAFF
.	TRBV7-2	TRBJ1-1	TRBD1	TGTGCCAGCAGCGGGCAGGGGGCAGGGTACACTGAAGCTTTCTTT	CASSGQGAGYTEAFF
.	TRBV28	TRBJ1-1	.	TGTGCCAGCACACGGACGGAGGGAGCCACTGAAGCTTTCTTT	CASTRTEGATEAFF
medium-sized	TRBV7-9	TRBJ2-1	.	TGTGCCAGCAGCAAGGACATCGCCGGGCGCAATGAGCAGTTCTTC	CASSKDIAGRNEQFF
.	TRBV7-9	TRBJ2-7	TRBD1	TGTGCCAGCAGCTTCTACGGGACAGGGATCCACGAGCAGTACTTC	CASSFYGTGIHEQYF
.	TRBV4-2	TRBJ2-3	TRBD2	TGTGCCAGCAGCCGGGGGACTAGCGGAGTAGATACGCAGTATTTT	CASSRGTSGVDTQYF
.	TRBV28	TRBJ1-2	TRBD1	TGTGCCAGCAGTTTAGAGGGGGCGCATGGCTACACCTTC	CASSLEGAHGYTF
.	TRBV5-5	TRBJ2-2	.	TGTGCCAGCAGCTTGAGCCCAGCGCCCAACACCGGGGAGCTGTTTTTT	CASSLSPAPNTGELFF
.	TRBV11-2	TRBJ2-7	TRBD1	TGCGCCAGCAGCCTTAGGACAGGGACCTACGAGCAGTACTTC	CASSLRTGTYEQYF
.	TRBV18	TRBJ2-1	.	TGTGCCAGCTCACAGACTCTCGACAGCTACAATGAGCAGTTCTTC	CASSQTLDSYNEQFF
once	TRBV19	TRBJ1-5	.	TGTGCCAGCCACAACGATAGGGTCAAAAATAGCAATCAGCCCCAGCATTTT	CASHNDRVKNSNQPQHF